This TCR beta chain is drawn from a study of somatic mutations in cytotoxic T cells in rheumatoid arthritis. Isolating CD4+ and CD8+ cells involved positive magnetic bead selection on an AutoMACS. Their purity was then checked by flow cytometry. Sequencing used immunoSEQ multiplex PCR; TCRdb keeps in-frame clones, though not all of them. This table has roughly 20,000 clones, 74% appearing once. Germline V lookup: CDR1 MGHRA, CDR2 YSYEKL. This CDR3 comprises 16 residues. V lost 4 bases and J lost 5; bases outside the gene matches: 13. The receptor comes from a man aged 55 to 69 in good health. The sequenced sample consisted of CD8+ T cells sorted from blood. The J gene is TRBJ1-2, the V gene TRBV4-1, with 7 positions matching TRBD1. The CDR3 DNA is TGCGCCAGCAGCCCCCTTCCGGGACCAGGGGGATATGGCTACACCTTC. This encodes CASSPLPGPGGYGYTF.